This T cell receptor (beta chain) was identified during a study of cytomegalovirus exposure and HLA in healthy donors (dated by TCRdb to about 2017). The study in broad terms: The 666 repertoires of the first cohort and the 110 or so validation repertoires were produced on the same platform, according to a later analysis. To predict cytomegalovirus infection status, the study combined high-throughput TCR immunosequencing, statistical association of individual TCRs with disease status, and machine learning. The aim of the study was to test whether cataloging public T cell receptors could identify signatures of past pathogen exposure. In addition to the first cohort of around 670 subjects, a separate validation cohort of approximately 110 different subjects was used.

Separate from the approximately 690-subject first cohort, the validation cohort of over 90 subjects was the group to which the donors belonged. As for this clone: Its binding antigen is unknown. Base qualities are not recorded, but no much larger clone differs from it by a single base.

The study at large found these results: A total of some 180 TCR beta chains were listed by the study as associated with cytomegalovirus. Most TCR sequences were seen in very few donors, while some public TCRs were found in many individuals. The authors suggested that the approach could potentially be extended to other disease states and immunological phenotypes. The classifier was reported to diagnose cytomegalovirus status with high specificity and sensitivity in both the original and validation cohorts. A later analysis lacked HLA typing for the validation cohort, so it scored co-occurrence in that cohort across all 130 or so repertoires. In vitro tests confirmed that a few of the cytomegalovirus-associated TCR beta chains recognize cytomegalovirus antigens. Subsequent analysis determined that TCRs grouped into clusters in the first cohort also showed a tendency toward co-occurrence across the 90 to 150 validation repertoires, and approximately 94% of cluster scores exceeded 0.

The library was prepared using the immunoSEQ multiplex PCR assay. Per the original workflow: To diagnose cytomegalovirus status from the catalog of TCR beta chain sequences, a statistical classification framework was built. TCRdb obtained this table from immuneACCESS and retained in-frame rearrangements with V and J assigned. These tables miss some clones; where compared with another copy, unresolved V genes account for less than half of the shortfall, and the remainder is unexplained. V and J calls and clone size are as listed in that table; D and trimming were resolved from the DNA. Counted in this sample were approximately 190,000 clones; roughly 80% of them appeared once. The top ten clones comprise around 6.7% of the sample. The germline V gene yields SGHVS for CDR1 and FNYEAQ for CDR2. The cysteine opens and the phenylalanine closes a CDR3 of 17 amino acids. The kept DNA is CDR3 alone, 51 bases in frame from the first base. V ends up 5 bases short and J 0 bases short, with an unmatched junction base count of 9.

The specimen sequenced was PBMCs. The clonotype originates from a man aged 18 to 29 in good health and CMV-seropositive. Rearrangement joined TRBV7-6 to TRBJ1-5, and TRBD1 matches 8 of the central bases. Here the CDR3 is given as CASSTGTGGNSNQPQHF. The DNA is TGTGCCAGCAGCACCGGGACAGGTGGAAATAGCAATCAGCCCCAGCATTTT.